By sample fraction, the clone carrying this TCR beta chain is medium-sized. Its cognate antigen is unknown. These data belong to a study of sequential checkpoint blockade in melanoma. Overall study context: Roughly 22 patients had matched tumor biopsies before treatment and at week 13 after nivolumab or ipilimumab alone.

Trimming took 3 bases from V and 3 from J, leaving 20 bases between them. Germline CDR1 and CDR2: SGHNT and YENEEA. CDR3 length: 17 residues. This table comes from immunoSEQ multiplex PCR, and its TCRdb copy is limited to in-frame clones, with some not included. The table lists 1,500 to 2,000 clones, around 20% of them singletons, with 7% to 10% in the top ten. Findings and limits, study-wide: PD-L1 staining and CD8+ counts, not mutational load, tracked tumor T-cell clonality.

Documented treatment: randomized to nivolumab then ipilimumab (arm A) or the reverse (arm B). The clonotype originates from a human donor with melanoma. The starting material was tumor tissue (inferred from file names), obtained from a patient given nivolumab and ipilimumab in sequence. This chain joins TRBV11-3 and TRBJ1-1, with a possible D match to TRBD1 (6 bases). CDR3 region: CASSLDSPGQPYTEAFF. The CDR3 DNA follows: TGTGCCAGCAGCTTGGACTCTCCGGGACAACCTTACACTGAAGCTTTCTTT. The full variable domain, with the rest looked up from reference TRBV11-3 and TRBJ1-1, is EAGVVQSPRYKIIEKKQPVAFWCNPISGHNTLYWYLQNLGQGPELLIRYENEEAVDDSQLPKDRFSAERLKGVDSTLKIQPAELGDSAVYLCASSLDSPGQPYTEAFFGQGTRLTVV.